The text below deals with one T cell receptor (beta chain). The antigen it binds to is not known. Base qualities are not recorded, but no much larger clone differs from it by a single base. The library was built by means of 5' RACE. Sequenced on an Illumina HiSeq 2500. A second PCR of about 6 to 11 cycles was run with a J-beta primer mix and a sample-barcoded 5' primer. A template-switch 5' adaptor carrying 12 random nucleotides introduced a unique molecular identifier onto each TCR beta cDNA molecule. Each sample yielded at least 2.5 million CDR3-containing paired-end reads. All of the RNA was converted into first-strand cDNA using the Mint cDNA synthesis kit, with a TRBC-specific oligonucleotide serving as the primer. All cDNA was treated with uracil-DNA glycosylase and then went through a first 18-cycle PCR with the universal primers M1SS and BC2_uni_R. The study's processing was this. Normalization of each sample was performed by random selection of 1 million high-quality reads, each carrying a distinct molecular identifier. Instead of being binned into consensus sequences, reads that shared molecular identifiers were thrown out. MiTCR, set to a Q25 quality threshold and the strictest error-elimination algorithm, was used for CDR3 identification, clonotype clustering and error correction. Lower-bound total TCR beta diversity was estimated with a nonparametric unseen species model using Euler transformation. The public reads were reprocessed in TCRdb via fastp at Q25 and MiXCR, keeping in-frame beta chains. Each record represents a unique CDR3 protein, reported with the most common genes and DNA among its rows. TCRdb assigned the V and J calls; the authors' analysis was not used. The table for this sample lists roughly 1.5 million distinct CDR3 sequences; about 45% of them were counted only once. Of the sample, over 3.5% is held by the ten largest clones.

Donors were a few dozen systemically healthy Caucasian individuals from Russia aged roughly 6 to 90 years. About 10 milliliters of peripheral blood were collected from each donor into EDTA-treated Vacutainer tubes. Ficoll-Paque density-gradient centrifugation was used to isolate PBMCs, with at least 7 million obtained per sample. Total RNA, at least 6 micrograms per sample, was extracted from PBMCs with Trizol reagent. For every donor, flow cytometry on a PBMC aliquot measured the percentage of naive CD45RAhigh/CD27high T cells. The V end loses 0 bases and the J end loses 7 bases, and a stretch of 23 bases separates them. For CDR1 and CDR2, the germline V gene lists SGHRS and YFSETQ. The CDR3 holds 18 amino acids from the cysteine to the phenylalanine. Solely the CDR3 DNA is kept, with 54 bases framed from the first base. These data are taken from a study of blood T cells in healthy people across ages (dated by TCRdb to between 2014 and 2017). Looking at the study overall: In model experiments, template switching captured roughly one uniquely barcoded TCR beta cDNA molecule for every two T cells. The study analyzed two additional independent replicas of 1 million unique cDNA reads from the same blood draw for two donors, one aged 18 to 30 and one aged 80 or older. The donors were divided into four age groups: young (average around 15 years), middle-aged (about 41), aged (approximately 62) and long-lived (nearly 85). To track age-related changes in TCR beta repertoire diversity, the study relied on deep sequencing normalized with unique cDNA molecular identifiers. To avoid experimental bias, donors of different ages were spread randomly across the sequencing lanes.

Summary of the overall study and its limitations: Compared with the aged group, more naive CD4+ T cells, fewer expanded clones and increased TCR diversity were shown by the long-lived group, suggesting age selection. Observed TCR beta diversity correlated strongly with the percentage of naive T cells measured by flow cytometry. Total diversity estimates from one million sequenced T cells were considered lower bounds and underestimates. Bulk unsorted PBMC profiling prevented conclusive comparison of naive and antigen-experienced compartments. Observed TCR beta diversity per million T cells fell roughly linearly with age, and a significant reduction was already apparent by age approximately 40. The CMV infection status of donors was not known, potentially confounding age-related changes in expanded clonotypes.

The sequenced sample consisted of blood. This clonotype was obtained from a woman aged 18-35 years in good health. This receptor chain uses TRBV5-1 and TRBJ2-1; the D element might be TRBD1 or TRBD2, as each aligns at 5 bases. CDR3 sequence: CASSLAPSRDPKVNEQFF. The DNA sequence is TGCGCCAGCAGCTTGGCTCCATCCCGGGACCCCAAGGTAAATGAGCAGTTCTTC.